The 19 T cell receptor beta chains listed next were all sequenced from one sample in a study of preoperative IRX-2 immunotherapy in early breast cancer (dated by TCRdb to about 2019). Library prep was done by the immunoSEQ multiplex PCR assay. This is the immuneACCESS table as TCRdb keeps it, with only in-frame sequences that have V and J called. A part of the clones is gone; compared with another copy, unresolved V genes explain less than half, and the rest is unexplained. For this sample there are some 25,000 clones; 85% to 90% appear just once. In total, the top ten clones hold more than 8.5% of the sample. What this sample's treatment or condition label stands for: preoperative locoregional IRX-2 cytokine immunotherapy. The source was tumor tissue, collected after IRX-2 immunotherapy. Receptors were obtained from a human donor with breast cancer.

The chain couples TRBV18 to TRBJ1-1, with D possibly TRBD1 on 6 matching bases. V lost 4 bases to trimming and J lost 1 base, with 25 bases between them. The germline gives CDR1 KGHSH, CDR2 LQKENI. This CDR3 comprises 19 residues. CDR3: CASSQSTGQWPSSNTEAFF. DNA for the CDR3: TGTGCCAGCTCACAGAGTACAGGGCAGTGGCCATCTTCGAACACTGAAGCTTTCTTT.

The V gene is TRBV5-4, the J gene TRBJ1-1, with 7 bases that match TRBD1. The CDR3 loop spans 14 amino acids. V trimming: 4 bases; J trimming: 4 bases; junction bases outside the gene matches: 7. Germline assignment: CDR1 SGHNT and CDR2 YYREEE (reference sequence). CDR3 region: CASSREGAATEAFF. For the CDR3, the DNA is TGTGCCAGCAGCCGAGAGGGGGCTGCCACTGAAGCTTTCTTT.

This chain links TRBV11-2 with TRBJ1-1; D not resolved. CDR1 and CDR2 from the germline V gene are SGHAT and FQNNGV. V lost 6 bases to trimming and J lost 3 bases, with 11 bases between them. The CDR3 consists of 13 residues. The CDR3: CASSSGLYTEAFF. The CDR3 nucleotides read TGTGCCAGCAGTTCCGGGTTATACACTGAAGCTTTCTTT.

V gene TRBV5-1 combines with J gene TRBJ1-1; 7 bases agree with TRBD1. The length of the CDR3 is 15 residues. V trimming: 4 bases; J trimming: 3 bases; junction bases outside the gene matches: 9. Germline V gene sequence: CDR1 SGHRS, CDR2 YFSETQ. CDR3 region: CASSARQGKDTEAFF. The CDR3 coding sequence is TGCGCCAGCAGCGCAAGACAGGGTAAGGACACTGAAGCTTTCTTT.

The chain links TRBV6-6 to TRBJ2-7; D remains unclear. Trimming took 7 bases from V and 7 from J, leaving 11 bases between them. Germline V lookup: CDR1 MNHNY, CDR2 SVGAGI (reference sequence). The CDR3 runs 11 residues. The CDR3 here is CASNEGNEQYF. CDR3 nucleotide sequence: TGTGCCAGCAACGAAGGGAATGAGCAGTACTTC.

This rearrangement joins TRBV27 to TRBJ1-3; the D is unclear. This CDR3 spans 13 amino acids. Trimming shortened V by 8 bases and J by 0 bases, and 8 bases separated the two germline ends. Germline CDR1 reads MNHEY; CDR2 reads SMNVEV (reference sequence). Here the CDR3 DNA reads TGTGCCAGCGGAGTTCTCTCTGGAAACACCATATATTTT. Translated, it gives CASGVLSGNTIYF.

This chain joins TRBV7-9 and TRBJ2-1; unclear D gene. The CDR3 length is 12 residues. Trimming shortened V by 4 bases and J by 3 bases, and 4 bases separated the two germline ends. CDR1 and CDR2 (germline): SEHNR, FQNEAQ (reference sequence). Here the CDR3 reads CASSSHYNEQFF. The CDR3, as DNA: TGTGCCAGCAGCTCCCACTACAATGAGCAGTTCTTC.

The rearrangement joins TRBV5-1 to TRBJ2-2; 8 bases agree with TRBD1. Germline V gives CDR1 SGHRS, CDR2 YFSETQ. The CDR3 loop spans 15 amino acids. Trimming took 4 bases from V and 7 from J; bases not matched to a gene: 9. The CDR3 here is CASSLLTGASGELFF. CDR3 sequence (DNA): TGCGCCAGCAGCCTTCTGACAGGGGCCAGCGGGGAGCTGTTTTTT.

The chain carries TRBV4-1 and TRBJ2-3, with D possibly being TRBD2 (6 bases). The CDR3 is made up of 15 amino acids. The V gene's germline CDR1 is MGHRA and CDR2 YSYEKL. Trimming pared 4 bases from V and 0 bases from J, leaving 11 bases between. This chain's CDR3 is CASSRGSGSTDTQYF. The DNA of the CDR3 is TGCGCCAGCAGCCGGGGTAGCGGTAGCACAGATACGCAGTATTTT.

The rearrangement uses TRBV6-5 and TRBJ2-1, with D hard to call. Trimming stripped 0 bases from V and 0 bases from J, with 9 bases between. The CDR3 has 16 amino acids. Germline V gene lookup returns CDR1 MNHEY and CDR2 SVGAGI. The CDR3 DNA is TGTGCCAGCAGTTACTCGTGGCAGCGCTCCTACAATGAGCAGTTCTTC. As protein: CASSYSWQRSYNEQFF.

CDR3 amino acids: CASSEVYEQYF. The CDR3 DNA is TGCGCCAGCAGTGAGGTCTACGAGCAGTACTTC. The chain has TRBV10-2 and TRBJ2-7; D not resolved. This CDR3 is built from 11 residues. Trimming took off 2 bases at V and 3 bases at J, with 2 bases between the two ends. Germline CDR1 reads WSHSY; CDR2 reads SAAADI.

The V and J genes are TRBV2 and TRBJ1-2; D uncertain. This CDR3 contains 9 residues. V lost 4 bases to trimming and J lost 8 bases, with 2 bases between them. CDR1 SNHLY and CDR2 FYNNEI come from the germline V gene. The CDR3 nucleotides are TGTGCCAGCAGTGTCGGCTACACCTTC. This translates into CASSVGYTF.

The chain joins TRBV6-1 to TRBJ2-7; TRBD1 is a possible D gene (5 bases). Per the germline V gene, CDR1 is MNHNS and CDR2 is SASEGT. This CDR3 is 13 amino acids long. V lost 4 bases, J lost 3 bases, and 10 bases lay in between. DNA of the CDR3: TGTGCCAGCAGTGCAACAGGAAGCTACGAGCAGTACTTC. Amino acids: CASSATGSYEQYF.

The J gene is TRBJ2-7, the V gene TRBV10-3, with 11 bases that match TRBD1. V shed 2 bases and J 0 bases; nucleotides not matched to a gene: 0. The CDR3 sequence is 15 residues long. CDR1 is ENHRY and CDR2 is SYGVKD in the germline V gene. The CDR3 reads CAISEGTGGSYEQYF. CDR3 sequence (DNA): TGTGCCATCAGTGAGGGGACAGGGGGCTCCTACGAGCAGTACTTC.

The J gene is TRBJ1-2, the V gene TRBV27; unclear D gene. CDR3 length: 14 amino acids. From germline, CDR1 is MNHEY and CDR2 SMNVEV (reference sequence). V was cut by 2 bases and J by 4 bases, with 11 bases left in between. Here the CDR3 reads CASSLRQAGYGYTF. The CDR3 DNA sequence: TGTGCCAGCAGTTTACGGCAAGCCGGCTATGGCTACACCTTC.

CDR3 amino acids: CASSRRDRVNSPLHF. DNA of the CDR3: TGTGCCAGCAGCCGCCGGGACAGGGTAAATTCACCCCTCCACTTT. This chain connects TRBV9 to TRBJ1-6, with 9 bases fitting TRBD1. The germline CDR1 and CDR2 sequences are SGDLS and YYNGEE. Trimming removed 4 bases from V and 7 bases from J; junction bases left unmatched: 6. This CDR3 spans 15 amino acids.

This chain joins TRBV29-1 and TRBJ1-4; perhaps TRBD1 as D (5 bases). CDR1 and CDR2 (germline): SQVTM, ANQGSEA. The CDR3 runs to 11 residues. V dropped 6 bases and J dropped 8 bases, with 10 bases sitting between them. CDR3 DNA: TGCAGCGTCCGGGGCGCGGAAAAACTGTTTTTT. It codes for CSVRGAEKLFF.

This chain links TRBV25-1 with TRBJ2-7, with D perhaps matching TRBD2 (5 bases). The V gene's germline CDR1 is MGHDK and CDR2 SYGVNS. The CDR3 sequence is 15 residues long. V was cut by 3 bases and J by 0 bases, with 12 bases left in between. Here the CDR3 DNA reads TGTGCCAGCAGTGACCCCCGGGCGGGCTCCTACGAGCAGTACTTC. The encoded protein is CASSDPRAGSYEQYF.

The chain carries TRBV7-9 and TRBJ2-7; perhaps TRBD2 as D (6 bases). Germline CDR1 is SEHNR and CDR2 is FQNEAQ (reference sequence). The CDR3 has 14 amino acids. Trimming left V 5 bases short and J 9 bases short, with 20 bases between. The DNA of the CDR3 is TGTGCCAGCAGCCCGGGGGTAATCCCCTATGGGCAGTACTTC. Residues: CASSPGVIPYGQYF.